This TCR beta chain was sequenced for a study of shared T cell receptors in the human thymus. Germline lookup yields CDR1 SGHNT and CDR2 YENEEA. V was cut by 5 bases and J by 0 bases, with 20 bases left in between. CDR3 length: 18 amino acids. TCRdb's copy holds only in-frame clones and misses some; the assay was immunoSEQ multiplex PCR. This sample has 450,000 to 650,000 clones, with 78% found just once. This sample also appeared in a second study, on human thymus T cells. Turning to that study: Among the donors, all were healthy Finnish infants having corrective surgery for congenital heart defects. Thymus specimens were resections from corrective heart surgery. Across thymic and blood repertoires, the usage of V and J genes appeared to be biased. Related work found strong thymic repertoire overlap between unrelated individuals.

The sequencing input was thymocytes. The TCR originated in a boy under two years old with a congenital heart defect. V is TRBV11-3 and J is TRBJ2-1, with D perhaps matching TRBD2 (6 bases). DNA of the CDR3: TGTGCCAGCAGCCCCTCACGGGGGAAATCCTGCTCCTACAATGAGCAGTTCTTC. It translates to CASSPSRGKSCSYNEQFF.